This T cell receptor beta chain was sequenced during a study of T cell repertoires in cytomegalovirus infection. Overall study context: Signatures in public TCR beta sequences pointed to both CMV infection and matching HLA type.

One entry per CDR3 protein results from TCRdb running MiXCR on the reads. The repertoire has about 160,000 distinct CDR3 sequences, roughly 20% of them found once; the top ten carry roughly 25%. Concerning this clonotype itself: Its antigen is unknown.

Trimming removed 0 bases from V and 4 bases from J, with 9 bases in between. Germline values: CDR1 MNHEY, CDR2 SMNVEV (reference sequence). The CDR3 runs to 15 residues. Overall study results and limits: HLA-C-restricted CMV-specific TCR beta clonotypes prevailed in the ex vivo response.

This clonotype was sampled from a human donor in good health (CMV status not recorded). Some clones in this sample may be carry-over from other donors' samples. The material was CD8+ T cells from cultured PBMCs, obtained from culture after CMV antigen stimulation. The rearrangement joins TRBV27 to TRBJ1-4; a possible D gene is TRBD1 (6 bases). The CDR3 coding sequence is TGTGCCAGCAGTTTATCTGGGACAAGTAATGAAAAACTGTTTTTT. Translating gives CASSLSGTSNEKLFF.